This T cell receptor (beta chain) was found in a study of cytomegalovirus exposure and HLA in healthy donors. The germline gives CDR1 MNHEY, CDR2 SMNVEV (reference sequence). The CDR3 is made up of 14 amino acids. Trimming took 2 bases from V and 6 from J; bases not matched to a gene: 5. In the case of this clone: Antigen: not known.

Overall study findings and caveats: Most observed TCR sequences were rare, whereas some public TCRs were detected in many donors. Later on, an analysis showed TCR association rates differing by HLA locus, with DRB1 the most and HLA-C the fewest. Of the V segments, some could not be distinguished, including TRBV6-2 and TRBV6-3, and were excluded.

The primer mix had 60 Vbeta and 13 Jbeta primers. Assay used: immunoSEQ multiplex PCR; TCRdb lists only in-frame clones, some missing. This sample has tens of thousands of clones; more than 60% occur once, and the top ten carry 2.5% to 3.5%. The sequenced sample consisted of PBMCs. V gene TRBV27 combines with J gene TRBJ2-7, with 9 positions matching TRBD1. This sequence originates from a man younger than 45 in good health and CMV-seronegative. The CDR3 sequence is CASSLGQGFAEQYF. CDR3 DNA sequence: TGTGCCAGCAGTTTAGGACAGGGGTTCGCCGAGCAGTACTTC.